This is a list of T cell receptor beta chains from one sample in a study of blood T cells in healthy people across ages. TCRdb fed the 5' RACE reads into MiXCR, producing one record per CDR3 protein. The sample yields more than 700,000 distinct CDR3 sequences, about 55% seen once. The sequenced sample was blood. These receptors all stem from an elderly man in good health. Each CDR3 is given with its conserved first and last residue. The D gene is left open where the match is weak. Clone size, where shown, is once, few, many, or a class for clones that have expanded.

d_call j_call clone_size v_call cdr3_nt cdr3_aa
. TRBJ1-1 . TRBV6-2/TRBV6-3 TGTGTCAGCATCTTTACGGTCGGGGGCACTGAAGCTTTCTTT CVSIFTVGGTEAFF
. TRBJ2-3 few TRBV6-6 TGTGCCAGCAGTTACTGGAAAGGAACAGATACGCAGTATTTT CASSYWKGTDTQYF
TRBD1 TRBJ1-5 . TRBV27 TGTGCCAGCAGGGTAGGGGGCGAGAATCAGCCCCAGCATTTT CASRVGGENQPQHF
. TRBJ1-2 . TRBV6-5 TGTGCCAGCAGTTCCTTCTATGGCTACACCTTC CASSSFYGYTF
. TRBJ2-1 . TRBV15 TGTGCCACACGGCTATCCTCCTACAATGAGCAGTTCTTC CATRLSSYNEQFF
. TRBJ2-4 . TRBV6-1 TGTGCCAGCAGTGCTCAGGGGGGTCAGTACTTC CASSAQGGQYF
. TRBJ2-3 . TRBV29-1 TGCAGCGTCCACACGGGGGGCCAAAGAGACGCGTATTTT CSVHTGGQRDAYF
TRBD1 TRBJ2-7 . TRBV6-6 TGTGCCAGCAAAAACCGGGACAGGGCCTACGAGCAGTACTTC CASKNRDRAYEQYF
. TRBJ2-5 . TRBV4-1 TGCGCCAGCAGCCCCGGGACGGAGGGGATGAATGAGCAGTACTTC CASSPGTEGMNEQYF
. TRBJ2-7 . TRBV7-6 TGTGCCAGCAGCTCGTTGGGGGCGGGAGTTGGCAAGCAGTACTTC CASSSLGAGVGKQYF
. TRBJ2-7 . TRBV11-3 TGTGCCAGCAGCTTAGGGCCGCGGGACGAGCAGTACTTC CASSLGPRDEQYF
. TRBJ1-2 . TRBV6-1 TGTGCCAGCAGTGAAGGGCCTGGGTCCATCTATGGCTACACCTTC CASSEGPGSIYGYTF
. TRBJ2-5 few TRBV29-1 TGCAGTGGGGGGAGCGAAGAGACCCAGTACTTC CSGGSEETQYF
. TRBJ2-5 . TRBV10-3 TGTGCCATCCGACGTCCGGAGAGGCCCAAGCAGTACTTC CAIRRPERPKQYF
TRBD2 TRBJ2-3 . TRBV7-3 TGTGCCAGCAGCTTAACAGCGGGGACAGATACGCAGTATTTT CASSLTAGTDTQYF
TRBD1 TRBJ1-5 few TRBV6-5 TGTGCCAGCAGCCCCGGGACAGCACTCAATCAGCCCCAGCATTTT CASSPGTALNQPQHF
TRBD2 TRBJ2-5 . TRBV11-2 TGTGCCAGCAGCTTAGATGGAGCGGGAGTTAGCGAGACCCAGTACTTC CASSLDGAGVSETQYF
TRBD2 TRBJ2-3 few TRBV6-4 TGTGCCAGCAGTGAAGCATCGACCGGGACTAGCGGGAGAAATAGAGATACGCAGTATTTT CASSEASTGTSGRNRDTQYF
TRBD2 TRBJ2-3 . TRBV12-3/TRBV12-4 TGTGCCAGCAGTCTAGAACTAGCGGGGAACACAGATACGCAGTATTTT CASSLELAGNTDTQYF
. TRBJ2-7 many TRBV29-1 TGCAGCGGGCGGACAGACTACGAGCAGTACTTC CSGRTDYEQYF
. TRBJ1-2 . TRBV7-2 TGTGCCAGCACTGGGGCCTCCGGGGAATTCTATGGCTACACCTTC CASTGASGEFYGYTF
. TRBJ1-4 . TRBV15 TGTGCCACCAGCAGGGGAGGGAATGAAAAACTGTTTTTT CATSRGGNEKLFF
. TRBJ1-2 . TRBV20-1 TGCAGTGCTAGAGGAAGTGAGGCAGGGGAAATCTATGGCTACACCTTC CSARGSEAGEIYGYTF
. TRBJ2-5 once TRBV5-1 TGCGTCAGCAGCTTGTCCCCGACCGTTAACGGGGACCAGTACTTC CVSSLSPTVNGDQYF
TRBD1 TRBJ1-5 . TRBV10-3 TGTGCCCCCCAATGGGGACAGGGCAAGAGGGCCCAGCATTTT CAPQWGQGKRAQHF
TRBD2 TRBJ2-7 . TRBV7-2 TGTGCCAGCAGCATGGGGGAGGGTCCCTACGAGCAGTACTTC CASSMGEGPYEQYF
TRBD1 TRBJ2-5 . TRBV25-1 TGTGCCAGCAGAGGGACAGCTGAAGAGACCCAGTACTTC CASRGTAEETQYF
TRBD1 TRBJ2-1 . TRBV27 TGTGCCAGCACTCTCCGCAGGGACAGGGTGTGGAATGAGCAGTTCTTC CASTLRRDRVWNEQFF
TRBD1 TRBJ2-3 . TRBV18 TGTGCCAGCTCACCCTACGGGACAGGAGGGGATACGCAGTATTTT CASSPYGTGGDTQYF
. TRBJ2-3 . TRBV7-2 TGTGCCAGCAGCTTAGCGAAGGGGAGCACAGATACGCAGTATTTT CASSLAKGSTDTQYF
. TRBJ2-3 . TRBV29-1 TGCAGCGTTCGCCCCGCAGGGGTCACAGATACGCAGTATTTT CSVRPAGVTDTQYF
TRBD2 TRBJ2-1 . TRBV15 TGTGCCACCAGCAGAGGTTCGGGGGGTTACGATGAGCAGTTCTTC CATSRGSGGYDEQFF
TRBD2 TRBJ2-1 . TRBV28 TGTGCCAGCAGTTTGAGTCTAGCGGTCTCCTACAATGAGCAGTTCTTC CASSLSLAVSYNEQFF
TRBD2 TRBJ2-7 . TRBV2 TGTGCCAGCAGTGTGCCGGGAGGTCCCTACGAGCAGTACTTC CASSVPGGPYEQYF
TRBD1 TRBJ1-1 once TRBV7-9 TGTGCCAGCCCGGGACAGGGGGCTCGGGCTGAAGCTTTCTTT CASPGQGARAEAFF
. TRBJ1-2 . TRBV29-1 TGCAGCGTAAACTACGGGATAAACTATGGCTACACCTTC CSVNYGINYGYTF
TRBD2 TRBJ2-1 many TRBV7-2 TGTGCCAGCAGCTTAGTAGCTAGCGGGAGGGGTGAGCAGTTCTTC CASSLVASGRGEQFF
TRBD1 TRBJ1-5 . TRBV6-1 TGTGCCAGCAGTGGAACAACGGGACAGGGGGCGGTTAATCAGCCCCAGCATTTT CASSGTTGQGAVNQPQHF
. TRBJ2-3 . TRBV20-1 TGCAGTGCCGTGACGGCAGGTAGTTCAGATACGCAGTATTTT CSAVTAGSSDTQYF
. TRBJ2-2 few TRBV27 TGTGCCAGCAGTTTATCGGAGGTGGGGTCCGGCGAGCTGTTTTTT CASSLSEVGSGELFF
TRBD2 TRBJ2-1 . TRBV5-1 TGCGCCAGCAGCGCGCCGGGACTAGCCCTTAGGAATGAGCAGTTCTTC CASSAPGLALRNEQFF
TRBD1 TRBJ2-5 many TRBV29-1 TGCAGCGTTAACCGGGACAGGGGCCTCCAGTACTTC CSVNRDRGLQYF
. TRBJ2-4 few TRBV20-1 TGCAGTGCTAGAGATGCTATGCTGGACAAAAACATTCAGTACTTC CSARDAMLDKNIQYF
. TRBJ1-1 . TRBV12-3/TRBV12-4 TGTGCCAGTAGGACCCAAGTGAACACTGAAGCTTTCTTT CASRTQVNTEAFF
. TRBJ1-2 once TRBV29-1 TGCAGCGTTGAAGATTCGGATCTTCACTATGGCTACACCTTC CSVEDSDLHYGYTF
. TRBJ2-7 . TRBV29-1 TGCAGCGTTGAAGAGAGACGGAAAACCTACGAGCAGTACTTC CSVEERRKTYEQYF
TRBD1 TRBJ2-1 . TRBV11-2 TGTGCCAGCAGCGCAATCAGGGGGCAATTTTACAATGAGCAGTTCTTC CASSAIRGQFYNEQFF
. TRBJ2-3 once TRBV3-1 TGTGCCAGCAGCCAAGATCCCCAGGGAGGCACAGATACGCAGTATTTT CASSQDPQGGTDTQYF